This is a list of T cell receptor beta chains from one sample in a study of CD8 T cells in Susac syndrome. Using its own MiXCR run on the immunoSEQ multiplex PCR reads, TCRdb lists one record per CDR3 protein. The sample lists roughly 150,000 distinct CDR3 sequences, 95% occurring once. The source material was CD4+ T cells from PBMCs. The receptors come from a human donor with Susac syndrome. Each CDR3 is given with its conserved first and last residue. A D gene is named only where the DNA matches it firmly. Rows give clone size only sometimes, using once, few, many, or a class for an expanded clone.

size	V	D	J	CDR3	DNA
NA	TRBV3-1	TRBD2	TRBJ2-1	CASSQVGLGDEQFF	TGTGCCAGCAGCCAAGTAGGACTAGGGGATGAGCAGTTCTTC
NA	TRBV28	TRBD2	TRBJ2-7	CASSRSGASSYEQYF	TGTGCCAGCAGTCGAAGCGGGGCCAGCTCCTACGAGCAGTACTTC
NA	TRBV19	TRBD2	TRBJ2-1	CASSGTSGLHEQFF	TGTGCCAGTAGTGGGACTAGCGGGCTTCATGAGCAGTTCTTC
NA	TRBV2	NA	TRBJ2-2	CASSYHTGELFF	TGTGCCAGCAGTTATCACACCGGGGAGCTGTTTTTT
NA	TRBV9	TRBD1	TRBJ2-2	CASSARTGLTGELFF	TGTGCCAGCAGCGCCCGGACAGGGCTGACCGGGGAGCTGTTTTTT
NA	TRBV29-1	NA	TRBJ2-1	CSEGRGDEQFF	TGCAGCGAGGGGAGGGGGGATGAGCAGTTCTTC
NA	TRBV5-4	TRBD2	TRBJ2-5	CASSLALAGSRGTQYF	TGTGCCAGCAGCTTGGCGCTAGCGGGATCCCGGGGGACCCAGTACTTC
NA	TRBV23-1	TRBD1	TRBJ2-7	CASTQPPRQGAAYEQYF	TGCGCCAGCACCCAACCCCCCCGCCAGGGGGCGGCCTACGAGCAGTACTTC
NA	TRBV10-3	NA	TRBJ2-5	CAISEHNQETQYF	TGTGCCATCAGTGAGCACAACCAAGAGACCCAGTACTTC
NA	TRBV7-9	TRBD1	TRBJ2-7	CASSLYGTGRNYEQYF	TGTGCCAGCAGCTTATATGGGACAGGTAGAAACTACGAGCAGTACTTC
NA	TRBV7-2	NA	TRBJ2-3	CASSARGRGSTDTQYF	TGTGCCAGCAGCGCGAGGGGGCGGGGGAGTACAGATACGCAGTATTTT
NA	TRBV3-1	TRBD1	TRBJ2-7	CASSQGTGAYEQYF	TGTGCCAGCAGCCAAGGTACAGGGGCCTACGAGCAGTACTTC
NA	TRBV5-1	NA	TRBJ2-1	CASSPWDGSREQFF	TGCGCCAGCAGCCCGTGGGACGGATCTAGGGAGCAGTTCTTC
once	TRBV7-2	NA	TRBJ1-6	CASLLGSGLLNSPLHF	TGTGCCAGCTTGTTAGGGTCCGGCTTGCTAAATTCACCCCTCCACTTT
once	TRBV18	TRBD2	TRBJ2-7	CASSASGRVSEQYF	TGTGCCAGCTCAGCTAGCGGGAGGGTATCTGAGCAGTACTTC
NA	TRBV5-4	NA	TRBJ1-2	CASSRLTGTEYGYTF	TGTGCCAGCAGCAGATTGACCGGGACTGAATATGGCTACACCTTC
NA	TRBV28	TRBD2	TRBJ2-5	CASHPGGSGNQETQYF	TGTGCCAGTCACCCCGGAGGTAGCGGGAACCAAGAGACCCAGTACTTC
NA	TRBV7-3	NA	TRBJ1-1	CASSPLGQINAEAFF	TGTGCCAGCAGCCCCTTGGGTCAAATTAACGCTGAAGCTTTCTTT
NA	TRBV20-1	NA	TRBJ1-1	CSARDRVGGSAFF	TGCAGTGCTAGAGATAGGGTTGGGGGATCAGCTTTCTTT
NA	TRBV13	NA	TRBJ1-2	CASSSRGGYTF	TGTGCCAGCAGCTCGAGGGGTGGCTACACCTTC
NA	TRBV3-1	TRBD1	TRBJ1-2	CASSPDRAFNYGYTF	TGTGCCAGCAGCCCGGACAGGGCGTTCAACTATGGCTACACCTTC
NA	TRBV24-1	NA	TRBJ2-5	CATSDWGTGKQETQYF	TGTGCCACCAGTGATTGGGGAACGGGCAAGCAAGAGACCCAGTACTTC
NA	TRBV29-1	NA	TRBJ2-6	CSVGPGANVLTF	TGCAGCGTAGGGCCGGGGGCCAACGTCCTGACTTTC
once	TRBV20-1	NA	TRBJ2-3	CSGVRAGDIADTQYF	TGCAGTGGAGTTCGGGCAGGGGACATCGCAGATACGCAGTATTTT
NA	TRBV12-3/TRBV12-4	NA	TRBJ2-7	CASSSEEGTYEQYF	TGTGCCAGCAGTTCGGAGGAAGGGACCTACGAGCAGTACTTC
NA	TRBV7-6	NA	TRBJ2-5	CASSSPPQETQYF	TGTGCCAGCAGCTCCCCTCCCCAAGAGACCCAGTACTTC
NA	TRBV3-1	NA	TRBJ2-5	CASSPGIQETQYF	TGTGCCAGCAGCCCTGGGATACAAGAGACCCAGTACTTC
NA	TRBV2	TRBD1	TRBJ1-2	CASSYDRERGYTF	TGTGCCAGCAGTTATGACAGGGAGAGGGGCTACACCTTC
NA	TRBV23-1	NA	TRBJ2-7	CASTLPQREFEQYF	TGCGCCAGCACTCTCCCCCAACGGGAGTTCGAGCAGTACTTC
NA	TRBV20-1	NA	TRBJ2-5	CSASMVKGLWETQYF	TGCAGTGCTAGTATGGTGAAAGGACTTTGGGAGACCCAGTACTTC
NA	TRBV23-1	TRBD1	TRBJ1-2	CASSHTGTGGNGYTF	TGCGCCAGCAGTCATACCGGAACAGGGGGTAATGGCTACACCTTC
NA	TRBV5-1	NA	TRBJ2-7	CASSPTGNYEQYF	TGCGCCAGCAGCCCCACAGGGAATTACGAGCAGTACTTC
NA	TRBV7-9	NA	TRBJ2-2	CASIPTGDSGELFF	TGTGCCAGCATCCCGACGGGGGACAGCGGGGAGCTGTTTTTT
NA	TRBV20-1	NA	TRBJ2-1	CSATGDNEQFF	TGCAGTGCTACGGGGGACAATGAGCAGTTCTTC
NA	TRBV5-1	TRBD1	TRBJ2-1	CASRQGDEQFF	TGCGCCAGCCGGCAGGGGGATGAGCAGTTCTTC
NA	TRBV27	TRBD2	TRBJ2-1	CASSRGGRRLDEQFF	TGTGCCAGCAGTAGGGGCGGGAGGCGTCTAGATGAGCAGTTCTTC
NA	TRBV20-1	NA	TRBJ2-4	CSARAYELAKNIQYF	TGCAGTGCTAGAGCGTACGAACTAGCCAAAAACATTCAGTACTTC
NA	TRBV4-1	NA	TRBJ1-1	CASSQPSRSSEAFF	TGCGCCAGCAGCCAACCTTCACGGAGCTCTGAAGCTTTCTTT
NA	TRBV18	NA	TRBJ1-1	CASSPPGLNWRRNTEAFF	TGTGCCAGCTCACCACCCGGGTTAAATTGGCGGAGAAACACTGAAGCTTTCTTT
NA	TRBV20-1	NA	TRBJ1-4	CSARHPTTNEKLFF	TGCAGTGCTAGACATCCGACAACTAATGAAAAACTGTTTTTT
once	TRBV14	NA	TRBJ2-3	CASSHYRGGSTDTQYF	TGTGCCAGCAGCCATTACAGGGGAGGGAGCACAGATACGCAGTATTTT
NA	TRBV7-9	TRBD2	TRBJ2-5	CASSQGLAGETQYF	TGTGCCAGCAGCCAGGGACTAGCGGGAGAGACCCAGTACTTC
NA	TRBV5-1	TRBD1	TRBJ2-2	CASSLTGTDYTGELFF	TGCGCCAGCAGCTTAACCGGGACAGATTACACCGGGGAGCTGTTTTTT
NA	TRBV5-1	NA	TRBJ2-5	CASSLSQGDLETQYF	TGCGCCAGCAGCTTATCGCAGGGTGACTTGGAGACCCAGTACTTC
NA	TRBV7-9	TRBD1	TRBJ1-5	CASSLGDRTRQGQPQHF	TGTGCCAGCAGCTTAGGGGATCGGACCAGACAGGGTCAGCCCCAGCATTTT
NA	TRBV7-9	NA	TRBJ2-7	CASSRMRDEQYF	TGTGCCAGCAGCCGCATGAGGGACGAGCAGTACTTC
NA	TRBV20-1	NA	TRBJ2-3	CSAHYRGPDTQYF	TGCAGTGCTCACTATCGGGGCCCAGATACGCAGTATTTT
NA	TRBV7-9	NA	TRBJ2-5	CASSLDRTQYF	TGTGCCAGCAGCTTAGATAGGACCCAGTACTTC
NA	TRBV5-3	NA	TRBJ2-1	CARSISDEQFF	TGTGCCAGAAGCATTAGCGATGAGCAGTTCTTC
NA	TRBV5-6	NA	TRBJ2-1	CASSSQGFEQFF	TGTGCCAGCAGCTCCCAGGGGTTCGAGCAGTTCTTC
NA	TRBV29-1	NA	TRBJ1-2	CSVGSGNYGYTF	TGCAGCGTTGGTTCTGGGAACTATGGCTACACCTTC
NA	TRBV29-1	NA	TRBJ2-4	CSARGVAKNIQYF	TGCAGCGCGAGGGGGGTGGCCAAAAACATTCAGTACTTC
once	TRBV29-1	NA	TRBJ2-3	CSVEIPRGPFLNTDTQYF	TGCAGCGTTGAAATCCCCCGGGGGCCCTTCCTTAACACAGATACGCAGTATTTT
NA	TRBV20-1	TRBD2	TRBJ2-7	CSVNSGRYEQYF	TGCAGTGTCAATAGCGGGAGGTACGAGCAGTACTTC
NA	TRBV28	TRBD1	TRBJ2-5	CASNPGTGGMKTQYF	TGTGCCAGCAACCCCGGGACAGGGGGTATGAAGACCCAGTACTTC
NA	TRBV12-3/TRBV12-4	NA	TRBJ1-1	CASSLQENTEAFF	TGTGCCAGCAGTTTACAGGAGAACACTGAAGCTTTCTTT
NA	TRBV11-2	NA	TRBJ1-6	CASSPVMNSPLHF	TGTGCCAGCAGCCCGGTCATGAATTCACCCCTCCACTTT
few	TRBV2	TRBD1	TRBJ1-2	CASSRQGAHGYTF	TGTGCCAGCAGTCGCCAGGGGGCCCATGGCTACACCTTC